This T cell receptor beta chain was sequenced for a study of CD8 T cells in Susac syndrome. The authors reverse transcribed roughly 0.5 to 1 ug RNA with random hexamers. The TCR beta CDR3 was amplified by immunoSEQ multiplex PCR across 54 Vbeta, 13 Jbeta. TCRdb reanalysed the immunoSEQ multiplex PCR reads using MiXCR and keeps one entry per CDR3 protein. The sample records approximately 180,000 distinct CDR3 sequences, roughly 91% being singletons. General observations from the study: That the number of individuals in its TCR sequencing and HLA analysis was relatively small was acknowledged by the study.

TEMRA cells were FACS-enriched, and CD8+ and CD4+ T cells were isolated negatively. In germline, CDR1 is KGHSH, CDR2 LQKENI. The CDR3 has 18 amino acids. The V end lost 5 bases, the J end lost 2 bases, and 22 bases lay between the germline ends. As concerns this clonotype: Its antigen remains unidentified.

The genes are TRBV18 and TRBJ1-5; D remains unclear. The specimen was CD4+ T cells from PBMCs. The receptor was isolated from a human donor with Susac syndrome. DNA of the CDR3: TGTGCCAGCTCAACCCAGTCCGGACTACAGAGCGGCAATCAGCCCCAGCATTTT. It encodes CASSTQSGLQSGNQPQHF.